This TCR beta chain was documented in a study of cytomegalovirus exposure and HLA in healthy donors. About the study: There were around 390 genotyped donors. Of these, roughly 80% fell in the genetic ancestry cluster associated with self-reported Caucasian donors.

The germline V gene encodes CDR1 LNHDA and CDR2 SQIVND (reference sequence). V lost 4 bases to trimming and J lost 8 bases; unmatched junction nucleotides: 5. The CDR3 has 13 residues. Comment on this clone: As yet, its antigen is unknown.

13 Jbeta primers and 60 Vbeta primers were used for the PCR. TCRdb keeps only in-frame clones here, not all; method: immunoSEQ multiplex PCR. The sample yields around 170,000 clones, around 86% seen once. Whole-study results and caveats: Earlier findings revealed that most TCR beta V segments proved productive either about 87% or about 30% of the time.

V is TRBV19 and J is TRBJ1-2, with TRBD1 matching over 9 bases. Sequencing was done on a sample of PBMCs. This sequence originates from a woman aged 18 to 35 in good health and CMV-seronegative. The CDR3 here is CASSTTGGDGYTF. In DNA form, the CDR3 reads TGTGCCAGTAGTACGACAGGGGGAGACGGCTACACCTTC. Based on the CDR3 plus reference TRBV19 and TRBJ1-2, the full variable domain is DGGITQSPKYLFRKEGQNVTLSCEQNLNHDAMYWYRQDPGQGLRLIYYSQIVNDFQKGDIAEGYSVSREKKESFPLTVTSAQKNPTAFYLCASSTTGGDGYTFGSGTRLTVV.